The 25 T cell receptor beta chains below all came from one sample that was sequenced in a study of blood T cell repertoires in COVID-19. Only in-frame clones appear in the TCRdb table, and some are missing; sequencing was by immunoSEQ multiplex PCR. The repertoire includes some 120,000 clones, roughly 81% of them detected once, and about 10% sits in the top ten. Sequencing was carried out using peripheral blood. These receptors were obtained from a human donor in a cohort sampled during active COVID-19.

This clone was observed a few times. The gene calls are TRBV2 and TRBJ2-4, with 12 bases lining up with TRBD2. This CDR3 comprises 17 residues. Germline-derived CDR1 and CDR2 are SNHLY and FYNNEI. Unmatched junction bases numbered 10, after V lost 2 bases and J lost 8 bases. The chain's CDR3 is CASSERLAGDFSDIQYF. The CDR3 coding sequence is TGTGCCAGCAGTGAACGACTAGCGGGAGATTTTAGCGACATTCAGTACTTC.

The V gene is TRBV18, the J gene TRBJ2-3, with 10 bases identical to TRBD1. The CDR3 is made up of 15 amino acids. V gave up 3 bases and J gave up 1 base; unmatched junction bases: 1. Per the germline V gene, CDR1 is KGHSH and CDR2 is LQKENI. CDR3 in DNA: TGTGCCAGCTCACCCGGGACAGGGGGCACAGATACGCAGTATTTT. It yields the protein CASSPGTGGTDTQYF.

The table lists this clone with a few counts. The chain employs TRBV7-3 and TRBJ2-7, with a weak D call TRBD2 (5 bases). This CDR3 is 13 amino acids long. Trimming pared 5 bases from V and 3 bases from J, leaving 11 bases between. Germline lookup yields CDR1 SGHTA and CDR2 FQGTGA. The CDR3 DNA reads as TGTGCCAGCAGCCAAACAGAGGGCTACGAGCAGTACTTC. It codes for CASSQTEGYEQYF. Based on the CDR3 plus reference TRBV7-3 and TRBJ2-7, the full variable domain is GAGVSQTPSNKVTEKGKYVELRCDPISGHTALYWYRQSLGQGPEFLIYFQGTGAADDSGLPNDRFFAVRPEGSVSTLKIQRTERGDSAVYLCASSQTEGYEQYFGPGTRLTVT.

The genes are TRBV7-2 and TRBJ1-2, with TRBD1 as a possible D gene (6 bases). Looked up from germline, CDR1 is SGHTA and CDR2 is FQGNSA. The CDR3 extends over 15 amino acids. The V and J ends lost 4 bases and 9 bases respectively, with 21 bases between them. CDR3 bases: TGTGCCAGCAGCTCTCTTGGACAGTTAACTATGCGCTACACCTTC. It specifies CASSSLGQLTMRYTF.

The chain links TRBV5-6 to TRBJ1-1; D remains unclear. The CDR3 totals 14 residues. Germline V gene data show CDR1 as SGHDT and CDR2 as YYEEEE. The V gene lost 0 bases and the J gene lost 0 bases, with 6 bases spanning the gap. For the CDR3, the DNA is TGTGCCAGCAGCTTGGCGGTGTTGAACACTGAAGCTTTCTTT. As protein: CASSLAVLNTEAFF. Supplemented by reference TRBV5-6 and TRBJ1-1, the full variable domain reads DAGVTQSPTHLIKTRGQQVTLRCSPKSGHDTVSWYQQALGQGPQFIFQYYEEEERQRGNFPDRFSGHQFPNYSSELNVNALLLGDSALYLCASSLAVLNTEAFFGQGTRLTVV.

This clone showed up just once. The genes are TRBV4-3 and TRBJ1-1; 8 bases fit TRBD1. The CDR3 spans 15 residues. CDR1 is LGHNA, CDR2 YSLEER, per germline. With V trimmed by 0 bases and J by 7 bases, 7 bases remained unmatched. CDR3 sequence (DNA): TGCGCCAGCAGCCAAGATGACCAGGGGGCGTATGAAGCTTTCTTT. Translating it yields CASSQDDQGAYEAFF.

This rearrangement joins TRBV2 to TRBJ1-4; 8 nucleotides align to TRBD1. V trimming: 8 bases; J trimming: 3 bases; junction bases outside the gene matches: 8. Germline V gives CDR1 SNHLY, CDR2 FYNNEI. This CDR3 comprises 15 residues. CDR3 nucleotide sequence: TGTGCCAGCGCGGGCTCAGGGGGCGCTAATGAAAAACTGTTTTTT. Translation: CASAGSGGANEKLFF.

The chain employs TRBV6-5 and TRBJ1-5, with D possibly TRBD1 on 6 matching bases. CDR1 and CDR2 from the germline V gene are MNHEY and SVGAGI. The CDR3 is 14 amino acids. Deletions cut 6 bases from V and 1 base from J, with 10 bases between. The CDR3 protein is CASSHRASNQPQHF. In DNA, the CDR3 is TGTGCCAGCAGCCACAGGGCCAGCAATCAGCCCCAGCATTTT.

This chain links TRBV5-1 with TRBJ1-4, with 7 bases identical to TRBD1. The CDR3 has 17 residues. Per germline, CDR1 SGHRS and CDR2 YFSETQ. The ends lost 0 bases at V and 7 bases at J; junction bases unmatched: 12. CDR3 DNA: TGCGCCAGCAGCTTGGGGCGACAGGGTGGAGGAAGTGAAAAACTGTTTTTT. Translating gives CASSLGRQGGGSEKLFF.

The rearrangement links TRBV9 to TRBJ2-1; 8 positions agree with TRBD2. J gave up 0 bases and V 1 base, and 3 bases lay outside the gene matches. CDR1 is SGDLS, CDR2 YYNGEE, per germline. This CDR3 spans 16 amino acids. This chain's CDR3 is CASSVSGTSSYNEQFF. CDR3 sequence (DNA): TGTGCCAGCAGCGTATCCGGGACTAGCTCCTACAATGAGCAGTTCTTC.

This chain joins TRBV6-2 or TRBV6-3 and TRBJ2-5, with 10 bases lining up with TRBD1. This CDR3 comprises 15 residues. The J segment lost 5 bases and the V segment lost 2 bases, leaving 5 bases of the junction unmatched. CDR1 is MNHEY, CDR2 SVGEGT, per germline. For the CDR3, the DNA is TGTGCCAGCAGTTACCCATTGGACAGGGGGGAGACCCAGTACTTC. Translated: CASSYPLDRGETQYF.

The rearrangement uses TRBV7-2 and TRBJ2-7; TRBD2 agrees at 8 bases. This CDR3 is 15 amino acids long. The germline CDR1 and CDR2 sequences are SGHTA and FQGNSA. V shed 4 bases and J 2 bases; nucleotides not matched to a gene: 7. The CDR3 DNA reads as TGTGCCAGCAGCTCCCCGGGACTAGGAGCCTACGAGCAGTACTTC. It encodes CASSSPGLGAYEQYF.

Here the CDR3 DNA reads TGTGCCTGGAAACTTACTGAAGCTTTCTTT. Its translation is CAWKLTEAFF. The chain combines TRBV30 with TRBJ1-1; D not certain. This CDR3 comprises 10 residues. V was trimmed by 4 bases and J by 5 bases, leaving 5 bases between them. The germline V gene has CDR1 GTSNPN and CDR2 SVGIG (reference sequence). Based on the CDR3 plus reference TRBV30 and TRBJ1-1, the full variable domain is SQTIHQWPATLVQPVGSPLSLECTVEGTSNPNLYWYRQAAGRGLQLLFYSVGIGQISSEVPQNLSASRPQDRQFILSSKKLLLSDSGFYLCAWKLTEAFFGQGTRLTVV.

The rearrangement uses TRBV3-1 (or the pseudogene TRBV3-2) and TRBJ2-1; 12 bases align to TRBD2. With V trimmed by 6 bases and J by 5 bases, 2 bases remained unmatched. The CDR3 loop spans 14 amino acids. The germline V gene encodes CDR1 LGHDT and CDR2 YNNKEL (reference sequence). CDR3 residues: CASSRLAGDNEQFF. The CDR3 nucleotides are TGTGCCAGCAGTAGACTAGCGGGAGACAATGAGCAGTTCTTC.

The chain links TRBV12-3 or TRBV12-4 to TRBJ1-1; 7 bases fit TRBD1. The CDR3 spans 13 residues. The V and J ends lost 7 bases and 1 base, in that order; junction bases with no gene match: 3. CDR3 region: CASKGQENTEAFF. CDR3 coding DNA: TGTGCCAGCAAAGGACAGGAGAACACTGAAGCTTTCTTT.

This chain connects TRBV7-9 to TRBJ1-1, with unresolved D. Trimming took off 3 bases at V and 0 bases at J, with 11 bases between the two ends. Germline CDR1 SEHNR, CDR2 FQNEAQ (reference sequence). CDR3 length: 15 residues. The CDR3 DNA sequence: TGTGCCAGCAGCTTCATCAGTGTGGTGAACACTGAAGCTTTCTTT. Translation: CASSFISVVNTEAFF. Variable domain in full (rest from reference TRBV7-9 and TRBJ1-1): DTGVSQNPRHKITKRGQNVTFRCDPISEHNRLYWYRQTLGQGPEFLTYFQNEAQLEKSRLLSDRFSAERPKGSFSTLEIQRTEQGDSAMYLCASSFISVVNTEAFFGQGTRLTVV.

The chain recombines TRBV27 with TRBJ1-4; 7 nucleotides agree with TRBD1. The trim removed 4 bases at V and 2 bases at J, leaving 4 bases unmatched. The CDR3 extends over 15 amino acids. Per germline, CDR1 MNHEY and CDR2 SMNVEV (reference sequence). The CDR3 spells CASSSLGGTNEKLFF. Here the CDR3 DNA reads TGTGCCAGCAGTTCCCTAGGGGGCACTAATGAAAAACTGTTTTTT.

DNA of the CDR3: TGTGCCAGCAGAAGGGAGCTGGTGGCTCCCCCATACGAGCAGTACTTC. The encoded protein is CASRRELVAPPYEQYF. The rearrangement joins TRBV6-6 to TRBJ2-7; maybe TRBD2 (5 bases). Germline V gene data show CDR1 as MNHNY and CDR2 as SVGAGI (reference sequence). This CDR3 has 16 amino acids. Trimming took off 6 bases at V and 4 bases at J, with 22 bases between the two ends.

The CDR3 sequence: CAISLAGIGTGELFF. In nucleotides, the CDR3 is TGTGCCATCAGTCTGGCGGGGATAGGGACCGGGGAGCTGTTTTTT. J is TRBJ2-2 and V is TRBV10-3; tentatively, D is TRBD2 (6 bases). Germline CDR1 and CDR2: ENHRY and SYGVKD. There are 15 residues in the CDR3. V dropped 5 bases and J dropped 5 bases, with 15 bases sitting between them.

The chain carries TRBV5-3 and TRBJ1-1; 8 nucleotides match TRBD1. TRBV5-3 is an ORF; its function is uncertain. The V segment lost 4 bases and the J segment 3 bases; nucleotides outside the gene matches: 14. The length of the CDR3 is 17 residues. The chain's CDR3 is CARSIDRGWVGYTEAFF. DNA for the CDR3: TGTGCCAGAAGCATCGACAGGGGATGGGTAGGATACACTGAAGCTTTCTTT.

This chain connects TRBV4-2 to TRBJ2-5, with 8 positions matching TRBD1. The junction had 1 base not matched to a gene; V was cut back by 0 bases and J by 1 base. Per germline, CDR1 LGHNA and CDR2 YNFKEQ. There are 15 residues in the CDR3. The CDR3 is CASSQDGTGQETQYF. CDR3 sequence (DNA): TGTGCCAGCAGCCAAGATGGGACAGGCCAAGAGACCCAGTACTTC.

This clone was recorded a few times. This rearrangement joins TRBV30 to TRBJ2-1, with 9 bases that match TRBD2. The CDR3 has 15 residues. V was clipped by 2 bases and J by 5 bases; unmatched bases: 7. CDR1 GTSNPN and CDR2 SVGIG come from the germline V gene (reference sequence). CDR3 amino acids: CAWSRSGRYNNEQFF. The CDR3 DNA reads as TGTGCCTGGAGTCGAAGCGGGAGGTACAACAATGAGCAGTTCTTC.

In its sample, this clone was seen once. This rearrangement joins TRBV6-5 to TRBJ2-7, with 7 bases fitting TRBD1. J lost 7 bases, V lost 4 bases, and 4 bases had no gene match. Germline values: CDR1 MNHEY, CDR2 SVGAGI. The CDR3 is made up of 12 amino acids. The CDR3 reads CASSSSGGEQYF. The CDR3 DNA is TGTGCCAGCAGTTCTTCAGGGGGAGAGCAGTACTTC.

V gene TRBV5-8 combines with J gene TRBJ1-2; 7 nucleotides match TRBD1. J gave up 1 base and V 2 bases, and 5 bases lay outside the gene matches. The CDR3 loop spans 15 amino acids. Germline CDR1 SGHTS, CDR2 YDEGEE. CDR3 in amino acids: CASSLWQGDNYGYTF. In DNA, the CDR3 is TGTGCCAGCAGCTTATGGCAGGGGGATAACTATGGCTACACCTTC.

This rearrangement joins TRBV15 to TRBJ2-7; 8 nucleotides align to TRBD1. V lost 3 bases, J lost 4 bases, and 5 bases stayed unmatched. The CDR3 spans 14 residues. Germline loops: CDR1 LNHNV, CDR2 YYDKDF (reference sequence). The CDR3 loop is CATSRGTGGYEQYF. The CDR3 DNA reads as TGTGCCACCAGCAGGGGGACAGGAGGGTACGAGCAGTACTTC.